Below, 26 T cell receptor beta chains from the same sample are listed, as sequenced in a study of long-term antiretroviral therapy in people with HIV. A v3.0 immunoSEQ assay was performed at survey level. Data came from immunoSEQ multiplex PCR; TCRdb stores just in-frame clones and leaves some out. The table records 16,000 or so clones, around 82% of them present only once. This specimen consisted of unsorted PBMCs, obtained 0.1 years before starting antiretroviral therapy. These receptors were taken from a man aged 18 to 29 with HIV.

The DNA of the CDR3 is TGTGCCAGTAGTATTAAAGACGTTGGTGGCTACACCTTC. It translates to CASSIKDVGGYTF. The chain couples TRBV19 to TRBJ1-2; D is unclear. Trimming took off 3 bases at V and 7 bases at J, with 12 bases between the two ends. The CDR3 covers 13 residues. Germline V gene lookup returns CDR1 LNHDA and CDR2 SQIVND (reference sequence).

The CDR3 nucleotides read TGTGCTAGTGGTTTGGTACTAGGAGGACAGGGCAATGGCTACACCTTC. Its protein product is CASGLVLGGQGNGYTF. The gene calls are TRBV12-5 and TRBJ1-2; 8 bases are shared with TRBD1. Unmatched junction bases numbered 9, after V lost 0 bases and J lost 6 bases. CDR3 size: 16 residues. Germline V gives CDR1 LGHNT, CDR2 FRNRAP.

The V call is TRBV7-9, the J call TRBJ1-1, with TRBD1 matching 7 bases. The CDR3 is 14 amino acids. With 5 bases clipped from V and 3 bases from J, the junction kept 6 bases outside the gene matches. Germline V lookup: CDR1 SEHNR, CDR2 FQNEAQ (reference sequence). The CDR3 coding sequence is TGTGCCAGCAGCCGCGGACAGGCGCACACTGAAGCTTTCTTT. Amino acids: CASSRGQAHTEAFF.

This clone was detected only a few times. J is TRBJ1-4 and V is TRBV6-5; D remains unclear. CDR1 MNHEY and CDR2 SVGAGI come from the germline V gene. The V end lost 8 bases, the J end lost 0 bases, and 13 bases lay between the germline ends. The CDR3 is 15 residues long. CDR3: CASLPDLATNEKLFF. In DNA, the CDR3 is TGTGCCAGCCTCCCCGACTTAGCAACTAATGAAAAACTGTTTTTT.

The chain links TRBV4-2 to TRBJ2-5; 9 nucleotides match TRBD2. This CDR3 region has 18 residues. In germline, CDR1 is LGHNA, CDR2 YNFKEQ. With 0 bases clipped from V and 4 bases from J, the junction kept 12 bases outside the gene matches. CDR3 bases: TGTGCCAGCAGCCAAGATCTCCGCGGGGGGGCCCGGGCAGAGACCCAGTACTTC. Translating it yields CASSQDLRGGARAETQYF.

This chain uses TRBV5-4 with TRBJ2-7; 11 nucleotides align to TRBD2. The CDR3 totals 16 residues. Per the germline V gene, CDR1 is SGHNT and CDR2 is YYREEE (reference sequence). J lost 4 bases, V lost 0 bases, and 6 bases had no gene match. The CDR3 loop is CASSLGVSGRDYEQYF. The CDR3 DNA reads TGTGCCAGCAGCTTGGGAGTTAGCGGGAGGGATTACGAGCAGTACTTC.

The table lists this clone with a few counts. The chain couples TRBV7-9 to TRBJ1-5, with unresolved D. This CDR3 has 13 residues. CDR1 and CDR2 (germline): SEHNR, FQNEAQ (reference sequence). V dropped 2 bases and J dropped 5 bases, with 7 bases sitting between them. The CDR3 loop is CASSLLADQPQHF. The CDR3 DNA sequence: TGTGCCAGCAGCTTATTGGCGGATCAGCCCCAGCATTTT.

This rearrangement joins TRBV18 to TRBJ1-6, with D possibly TRBD1 on 5 matching bases. Trimming removed 5 bases from V and 8 bases from J, with 13 bases in between. Germline CDR1 reads KGHSH; CDR2 reads LQKENI. The CDR3 spans 14 residues. In nucleotides, the CDR3 is TGTGCCAGCTCATCGGGACGGGATCATTCACCCCTCCACTTT. Amino acids: CASSSGRDHSPLHF.

This chain uses TRBV18 with TRBJ1-5; D not certain. V lost 4 bases and J 5 bases, leaving 9 bases between the germline ends. CDR3 length equals 13 residues. Germline-derived CDR1 and CDR2 are KGHSH and LQKENI. The CDR3 DNA reads TGTGCCAGCTCACGGACCCGGGATCAGCCCCAGCATTTT. As protein: CASSRTRDQPQHF.

The J gene is TRBJ2-7, the V gene TRBV7-8; perhaps TRBD2 as D (7 bases). In germline, CDR1 is SGHVS, CDR2 FQNEAQ. V lost 1 base to trimming and J lost 0 bases, with 13 bases between them. This CDR3 is built from 16 residues. DNA for the CDR3: TGTGCCAGCAGCTTAGTCGGCGGGGGCCTCTCCTACGAGCAGTACTTC. Amino acids: CASSLVGGGLSYEQYF. The full variable domain, rest sourced from reference TRBV7-8 and TRBJ2-7, is GAGVSQSPRYKVAKRGQDVALRCDPISGHVSLFWYQQALGQGPEFLTYFQNEAQLDKSGLPSDRFFAERPEGSVSTLKIQRTQQEDSAVYLCASSLVGGGLSYEQYFGPGTRLTVT.

This clone was picked up a small number of times. This chain connects TRBV4-2 to TRBJ2-7; TRBD2 aligns across 9 bases. The CDR3 runs to 17 residues. V dropped 1 base and J dropped 3; count of bases not matched to a gene: 10. The germline gives CDR1 LGHNA, CDR2 YNFKEQ. The CDR3 protein is CASSQVPAGGPHYEQYF. The CDR3 nucleotides read TGTGCCAGCAGCCAAGTCCCGGCGGGAGGGCCCCACTACGAGCAGTACTTC.

The chain is built from TRBV4-2 and TRBJ1-3, with D perhaps matching TRBD1 (5 bases). The CDR3 consists of 17 residues. Trimming took 0 bases from V and 8 from J, leaving 20 bases between them. Looked up from germline, CDR1 is LGHNA and CDR2 is YNFKEQ. The CDR3 nucleotides are TGTGCCAGCAGCCAAGAGTCAGGGAGATCCTGGGCGTACACCATATATTTT. Translating gives CASSQESGRSWAYTIYF.

The CDR3 loop is CASSLSTGPGGELFF. The DNA for the CDR3 is TGTGCCAGCAGTTTGTCGACAGGGCCCGGCGGGGAGCTGTTTTTT. V usage is TRBV28 and J usage is TRBJ2-2; 7 bases agree with TRBD1. Germline V CDR1 and CDR2: MDHEN, SYDVKM. The CDR3 length is 15 residues. The V segment lost 3 bases and the J segment 7 bases; nucleotides outside the gene matches: 8. Together with reference TRBV28 and TRBJ2-2, the CDR3 gives the full variable domain: DVKVTQSSRYLVKRTGEKVFLECVQDMDHENMFWYRQDPGLGLRLIYFSYDVKMKEKGDIPEGYSVSREKKERFSLILESASTNQTSMYLCASSLSTGPGGELFFGEGSRLTVL.

The chain's CDR3 is CASSPFRSPLHF. CDR3 sequence (DNA): TGTGCCAGCTCACCATTTCGCTCACCCCTCCACTTT. V and J are TRBV18 and TRBJ1-6, with no clear D. The CDR3 is 12 residues long. Trimming cost V 2 bases and J 10 bases, with 6 bases left between them. Germline V gene data show CDR1 as KGHSH and CDR2 as LQKENI.

V usage is TRBV5-1 and J usage is TRBJ2-2; D gene uncertain. The CDR3 length is 14 residues. V gave up 3 bases and J gave up 1 base, with 7 bases separating them. The germline V gene has CDR1 SGHRS and CDR2 YFSETQ. In DNA form, the CDR3 reads TGCGCCAGCAGCTCTTACAGGAACACCGGGGAGCTGTTTTTT. Translated: CASSSYRNTGELFF. The complete variable domain, with remaining parts taken from reference TRBV5-1 and TRBJ2-2, reads KAGVTQTPRYLIKTRGQQVTLSCSPISGHRSVSWYQQTPGQGLQFLFEYFSETQRNKGNFPGRFSGRQFSNSRSEMNVSTLELGDSALYLCASSSYRNTGELFFGEGSRLTVL.

The sample holds a few counts of this clone. The V gene is TRBV27, the J gene TRBJ2-1; D remains ambiguous. This CDR3 comprises 19 residues. V lost 8 bases and J 3 bases, leaving 29 bases between the germline ends. Looked up from germline, CDR1 is MNHEY and CDR2 is SMNVEV (reference sequence). The CDR3 DNA sequence: TGTGCCAGCTCCTTAGTAGGCCCTCGGCCAAGCTATCTCTACAATGAGCAGTTCTTC. Translating it yields CASSLVGPRPSYLYNEQFF.

The chain couples TRBV19 to TRBJ2-2; no clear D gene. CDR1 is LNHDA, CDR2 SQIVND, per germline (reference sequence). The germline V and J ends were trimmed by 8 bases and 6 bases, with 10 bases remaining between them. This CDR3 spans 12 amino acids. The CDR3 DNA follows: TGTGCCAGTCCGGCAGCAGCCGGGGAGCTGTTTTTT. It is translated as CASPAAAGELFF.

The chain joins TRBV7-2 to TRBJ1-5; no clear D. CDR3 length: 14 residues. In germline, CDR1 is SGHTA, CDR2 FQGNSA. The V and J ends lost 1 base and 4 bases respectively, with 8 bases between them. In DNA form, the CDR3 reads TGTGCCAGCAGCTTAGGACTGAATAATCAGCCCCAGCATTTT. As protein: CASSLGLNNQPQHF.

The chain combines TRBV19 with TRBJ1-5; unclear D gene. The V end lost 3 bases, the J end lost 4 bases, and 13 bases lay between the germline ends. CDR3 length equals 15 residues. Looked up from germline, CDR1 is LNHDA and CDR2 is SQIVND (reference sequence). This CDR3 is CASSIAELGNQPQHF. The CDR3 DNA sequence: TGTGCCAGTAGTATTGCCGAGTTGGGGAATCAGCCCCAGCATTTT.

The V gene is TRBV19, the J gene TRBJ1-5, with D possibly matching TRBD1 (5 bases). Germline V gene sequence: CDR1 LNHDA, CDR2 SQIVND (reference sequence). This CDR3 region has 12 residues. V lost 7 bases, J lost 4 bases, and 8 bases lay in between. The CDR3 DNA is TGTGCCAGTACTACAGGAAATCAGCCCCAGCATTTT. Protein: CASTTGNQPQHF.

This rearrangement joins TRBV7-3 to TRBJ2-1; D remains ambiguous. Germline V gene data show CDR1 as SGHTA and CDR2 as FQGTGA. The ends were cut back, 0 bases at V and 10 bases at J, with 4 bases in the middle. The CDR3 contains 11 residues. The CDR3 bases are TGTGCCAGCAGCTTAACCGGAGAGCAGTTCTTC. It is translated as CASSLTGEQFF.

The rearrangement links TRBV28 to TRBJ1-2; D call uncertain. This CDR3 is 15 amino acids long. Trimming removed 4 bases at V and 0 bases at J, with 12 bases between. Germline V gene lookup returns CDR1 MDHEN and CDR2 SYDVKM. CDR3: CASSSPDGANYGYTF. The DNA of the CDR3 is TGTGCCAGCAGTTCTCCGGACGGAGCTAACTATGGCTACACCTTC.

By proportion, this clone is medium-sized. Here the CDR3 DNA reads TGTGCCAGCTCTTATAGCACTGAAGCTTTCTTT. It translates to CASSYSTEAFF. The chain is built from TRBV18 and TRBJ1-1, with unresolved D. This CDR3 has 11 residues. V lost 6 bases and J 4 bases, leaving 6 bases between the germline ends. Germline V CDR1 and CDR2: KGHSH, LQKENI.

V gene TRBV9 combines with J gene TRBJ1-5; D not certain. CDR1 SGDLS and CDR2 YYNGEE come from the germline V gene. V lost 2 bases and J lost 7, with 4 bases in between. CDR3 size: 11 residues. Here the CDR3 reads CASSVIQPQHF. CDR3 DNA: TGTGCCAGCAGCGTGATCCAGCCCCAGCATTTT.

V usage is TRBV28 and J usage is TRBJ1-5; TRBD1 matches 7 bases. Per germline, CDR1 MDHEN and CDR2 SYDVKM. This CDR3 spans 17 amino acids. J lost 6 bases, V lost 6 bases, and 17 bases had no gene match. The CDR3 DNA follows: TGTGCCAGCAGGCCCAACAGGGGACAAGTTTTAAGTCAGCCCCAGCATTTT. As protein: CASRPNRGQVLSQPQHF.

The chain has TRBV29-1 and TRBJ2-1; 7 bases line up with TRBD2. With V trimmed by 6 bases and J by 3 bases, 2 bases remained unmatched. Per the germline V gene, CDR1 is SQVTM and CDR2 is ANQGSEA. There are 12 residues in the CDR3. CDR3 DNA: TGCAGCGTATGGACTAGCTACAATGAGCAGTTCTTC. This gives the protein CSVWTSYNEQFF.